This T cell receptor (beta chain) was identified in a study of PD-L1 blockade in urothelial cancer. About the research overall: Counts from blood samples showed a median of 141,255 T cells.

This sample's time point: peripheral blood 6 weeks after treatment start. The CDR3 loop spans 14 amino acids. Germline V gene data show CDR1 as SGHAT and CDR2 as FQDESV (reference sequence). V dropped 1 base and J dropped 6 bases, with 12 bases sitting between them. Clones were sequenced by immunoSEQ multiplex PCR, and TCRdb holds only the in-frame ones, with some missing. Among some 40,000 clones listed, approximately 80% were seen once. This specimen was PBMCs, taken around atezolizumab (anti-PD-L1) treatment. The chain joins TRBV11-1 to TRBJ1-1; D unclear. The clonotype originates from a man aged 35 to 55 with urothelial cancer. CDR3 sequence reads: CASSLVGVGPEAFF. The CDR3 bases are TGTGCCAGCAGCTTAGTCGGGGTAGGGCCTGAAGCTTTCTTT.